This T cell receptor beta chain was identified in a study of T-cell memory formation after mild COVID-19 (dated by TCRdb to 2020 to 2023). Study-level background: TCR sequence clusters from the two donors were largely donor specific. In two donors, T-cell clones that expanded and contracted after mild COVID-19 were tracked by sequencing TCRalpha and TCRbeta repertoires over time. Two young, previously healthy adult volunteers, one female and one male, were included in the cohort. The investigation overall reported the following: Contracting CD4+ clones were located mainly in the CM and EM memory subsets, whereas CD8+ clones were found to be enriched in EMRA. Clones contracting from day 15 to 85 had balanced CD4/CD8 phenotypes, while a second wave expanding from day 15 to 37 was biased towards CD4+. SARS-CoV-2 specificity of the second-wave clones peaking on day 37 was not confirmed. The study covered only a couple of mild cases, and larger cohorts including severe cases with pre-infection samples were considered necessary. Some responding clones were detected in pre-infection memory, which suggested that pre-existing cross-reactive memory T cells had joined the SARS-CoV-2 response.

PBMCs were isolated by Ficoll-Paque density gradient centrifugation. TCRdb lists the instrument as Illumina NovaSeq 6000. cDNA libraries for TCRalpha and TCRbeta were prepared by 5'RACE using constant-segment primers, with sample barcodes and unique molecular identifiers added. Trizol reagent was used to extract RNA from every sample. Amplification of the libraries took two PCR steps, and the second step added a second sample barcode plus Illumina TruSeq adapters. Sequencing of libraries was performed on an Illumina NovaSeq with 2 x 150 bp paired-end reads. Per the source publication's procedure: The reads were demultiplexed and collapsed into UMI-guided consensus sequences using migec v1.2.7. Using mixcr v2.1.11, the UMI consensuses were aligned to TRA and TRB V and J templates and assembled into clonotypes. A clonotype was counted as expanded or contracted only if both edgeR and NoisET called the change significant, with noise models trained on biological replicates. For edgeR calls, a false discovery rate-adjusted p below 0.01 and a log2 fold-change threshold of 1 were applied. As an exploratory analysis of dynamics, max-normalized trajectories of the 1000 most abundant clonotypes were examined by PCA with hierarchical clustering. The CD4 or CD8 phenotype of responding clones was assigned using the separately sequenced CD4+ and CD8+ repertoires. Using fastp trimming at Q25 and MiXCR clonotype assembly, TCRdb reanalyzed the public sequencing data and kept in-frame beta chains. One record per CDR3 amino acid sequence lists the most common genes and DNA. It is TCRdb's table, rather than the study itself, that gives the V and J calls and clone size. Recorded for this sample are around 200,000 distinct CDR3 sequences; 7.5% to 10% of them occurred a single time. The ten largest clones capture roughly 4% of the sample.

Turning to this clonotype: Its binding antigen is unknown. The record has no base qualities; no much larger clone is one base away.

The CDR3, from cysteine to phenylalanine, totals 15 residues. Kept here is only the CDR3 DNA, which spans 45 bases and is read in frame from base 1. The germline V gene sets CDR1 to LGHNA and CDR2 to YSLEER. V was cut back by 4 bases and J by 8 bases, leaving a gap of 18 bases between them. The chain couples TRBV4-3 to TRBJ1-5, and perhaps TRBD1 as D gene, on 5 matching bases. Sequencing used PBMCs or a T cell subset sorted from them (not recorded which). The origin of this receptor is a man aged 18 to 29 who had mild COVID-19 (a few samples of this study predate the infection). The sample titles of this study are shuffled in the database, so cell type and time point are left out; the donor was told from shared clones. The DNA is TGCGCCAGCAGCCCCTTCCCTGGTGGGGGGGAGCCCCAGCATTTT. Translated, this gives CASSPFPGGGEPQHF.